One and the same sample provided the 24 T cell receptor beta chains below, sequenced in a study of vaccination and CD4 T cells after COVID-19. Their target antigens are unknown. Treatment specified: 10-day PBMC culture with coronavirus spike peptide pools or control peptides (ViraFEST assay). The Oncomine TCR Beta short-read assay sequenced DNA from cultured CD4+ T cells. TCRdb fed the PCR reads into MiXCR, producing one record per CDR3 protein. This sample has about 20,000 distinct CDR3 sequences, with about 40% found just once. The sample here was CD4+ T cells from blood, cultured in vitro, taken before SARS-CoV-2 vaccination. The receptors shown here come from a human donor who had recovered from COVID-19.

The chain carries TRBV7-6 and TRBJ1-2; 12 nucleotides match TRBD1. V was clipped by 4 bases and J by 4 bases; unmatched bases: 13. Looked up from germline, CDR1 is SGHVS and CDR2 is FNYEAQ. CDR3 length equals 18 residues. CDR3 bases: TGTGCCAGCAGCTCCTCGCCGGGACAGGGGGCTCAGATCTATGGCTACACCTTC. It codes for CASSSSPGQGAQIYGYTF.

The chain recombines TRBV20-1 with TRBJ2-7; D gene ambiguous. The CDR3 has 14 residues. The ends were cut back, 4 bases at V and 0 bases at J, with 13 bases in the middle. Germline assignment: CDR1 DFQATT and CDR2 SNEGSKA (reference sequence). CDR3 coding DNA: TGCAGTGCTATCTCGGGTAGGAGCTCCTACGAGCAGTACTTC. It codes for CSAISGRSSYEQYF.

J is TRBJ1-2 and V is TRBV11-1; 9 bases align to TRBD1. V lost 1 base to trimming and J lost 4 bases; unmatched junction nucleotides: 4. Germline V CDR1 and CDR2: SGHAT, FQDESV (reference sequence). The CDR3 is 15 amino acids. CDR3 in DNA: TGTGCCAGCAGCTTAGTCCCGGACAGGGGCTATGGCTACACCTTC. It translates to CASSLVPDRGYGYTF.

The rearrangement uses TRBV9 and TRBJ1-1, with D possibly matching TRBD1 (5 bases). This CDR3 has 17 residues. The V end was cut by 4 bases, the J end by 6 bases, with 25 bases between. Germline loops: CDR1 SGDLS, CDR2 YYNGEE. The CDR3 here is CASSPTGRPRGGPEAFF. CDR3 nucleotide sequence: TGTGCCAGCAGCCCTACGGGACGGCCGCGGGGTGGACCTGAAGCTTTCTTT.

This clonotype was detected only a few times. The chain uses TRBV4-1 and TRBJ1-2, with D possibly being TRBD1 (5 bases). CDR3 size: 16 residues. Germline CDR1 MGHRA, CDR2 YSYEKL. V was pared by 3 bases and J by 5 bases, with 19 bases between. CDR3 sequence reads: CASSQLTGTALYGYTF. The CDR3 DNA sequence: TGCGCCAGCAGCCAGCTCACCGGGACGGCCCTTTATGGCTACACCTTC.

The V gene is TRBV11-2, the J gene TRBJ2-1; possible D gene TRBD1, 6 bases. CDR3 size: 15 residues. In germline, CDR1 is SGHAT, CDR2 FQNNGV. V was cut by 5 bases and J by 4 bases, with 15 bases left in between. CDR3 protein: CASSPLGASYNEQFF. The CDR3 nucleotides are TGTGCCAGCAGCCCACTGGGGGCGTCGTACAATGAGCAGTTCTTC.

The CDR3 loop is CASSLEGLAGVRYF. CDR3 in DNA: TGTGCCAGCAGCTTGGAGGGACTAGCGGGAGTCCGGTACTTC. The V gene is TRBV7-2, the J gene TRBJ2-7; TRBD2 matches at 14 bases. Trimming at V came to 3 bases and at J to 12 bases, leaving 7 bases not matched to a gene. The CDR3 contains 14 residues. Germline CDR1 reads SGHTA; CDR2 reads FQGNSA.

V and J are TRBV30 and TRBJ1-2; TRBD1 agrees at 10 bases. Germline CDR1 is GTSNPN and CDR2 is SVGIG (reference sequence). There are 15 residues in the CDR3. V lost 0 bases and J lost 5; bases outside the gene matches: 6. DNA of the CDR3: TGTGCCTGGAGTGTACTAGGACAGGGGGTATATGGCTACACCTTC. It codes for CAWSVLGQGVYGYTF.

This chain connects TRBV20-1 to TRBJ2-1, with D possibly being TRBD1 or TRBD2 (5 bases each). Looked up from germline, CDR1 is DFQATT and CDR2 is SNEGSKA (reference sequence). V was cut by 4 bases and J by 5 bases, with 15 bases left in between. This CDR3 contains 14 residues. The chain's CDR3 is CSATLLTGHNEQFF. The CDR3 region has the DNA TGCAGTGCTACCTTGCTGACGGGGCACAATGAGCAGTTCTTC.

The chain employs TRBV12-3 or TRBV12-4 and TRBJ1-1; D perhaps matches TRBD1 (5 bases). This CDR3 is 13 amino acids long. V was shortened by 8 bases and J by 4 bases, with 14 bases between the two germline ends. CDR3: CASGAGRGTEAFF. CDR3 nucleotide sequence: TGTGCCAGCGGGGCAGGGAGGGGCACTGAAGCTTTCTTT.

The V call is TRBV6-1, the J call TRBJ2-3, with 15 bases fitting TRBD2. The CDR3 loop spans 19 amino acids. Germline CDR1 and CDR2: MNHNS and SASEGT. V gave up 6 bases and J gave up 4 bases; unmatched junction bases: 14. The CDR3 DNA follows: TGTGCCAGCAGACCCGAACCGGGACTAGCGGGAGGTCGGTCAGATACGCAGTATTTT. This sequence encodes CASRPEPGLAGGRSDTQYF.

The chain has TRBV15 and TRBJ2-7; D remains ambiguous. The length of the CDR3 is 16 residues. Germline assignment: CDR1 LNHNV and CDR2 YYDKDF (reference sequence). V gave up 0 bases and J gave up 0 bases, with 12 bases separating them. CDR3 residues: CATSRDYGSNSYEQYF. The CDR3 DNA reads TGTGCCACCAGCAGAGATTACGGGTCTAACTCCTACGAGCAGTACTTC.

The chain employs TRBV7-8 and TRBJ2-5; TRBD1 might be the D (6 bases). The length of the CDR3 is 14 residues. The germline V and J ends were trimmed by 0 bases and 5 bases, with 10 bases remaining between them. Germline V gene sequence: CDR1 SGHVS, CDR2 FQNEAQ. CDR3 nucleotide sequence: TGTGCCAGCAGCTTAGCGTCAGGGGTGGAGACCCAGTACTTC. This translates into CASSLASGVETQYF.

The chain carries TRBV6-2 or TRBV6-3 and TRBJ1-4; D call uncertain. Germline lookup yields CDR1 MNHEY and CDR2 SVGEGT. The V gene lost 2 bases and the J gene lost 6 bases, with 7 bases spanning the gap. The CDR3 spans 13 residues. CDR3 loop: CASSYDGYEKLFF. The CDR3 DNA reads TGTGCCAGCAGTTACGACGGTTATGAAAAACTGTTTTTT.

The gene calls are TRBV20-1 and TRBJ2-2; 14 bases fit TRBD2. V dropped 6 bases and J dropped 6; count of bases not matched to a gene: 6. The CDR3 sequence is 15 residues long. Germline V gene lookup returns CDR1 DFQATT and CDR2 SNEGSKA (reference sequence). The CDR3 DNA reads as TGCAGTGCCAAATTGGGACTAGCGGGAGCCGGGGAGCTGTTTTTT. As protein: CSAKLGLAGAGELFF.

V usage is TRBV19 and J usage is TRBJ2-2; maybe TRBD1 (6 bases). The CDR3 contains 14 residues. V gave up 10 bases and J gave up 2 bases, with 14 bases separating them. CDR1 LNHDA and CDR2 SQIVND come from the germline V gene (reference sequence). CDR3 DNA sequence: TGTGCCACCAGTAGGGGGTCTAACACCGGGGAGCTGTTTTTT. Its translation is CATSRGSNTGELFF.

The chain uses TRBV28 and TRBJ1-1, with a tentative D call TRBD1 (6 bases). The V gene's germline CDR1 is MDHEN and CDR2 SYDVKM. This CDR3 region has 15 residues. V was clipped by 4 bases and J by 2 bases, with 14 bases between them. Here the CDR3 DNA reads TGTGCCAGCAGTTCCCCCGGGACATACAACACTGAAGCTTTCTTT. Protein: CASSSPGTYNTEAFF.

The rearrangement joins TRBV6-5 to TRBJ2-7; 7 positions match TRBD1. Germline V gene data show CDR1 as MNHEY and CDR2 as SVGAGI. V dropped 2 bases and J dropped 1; count of bases not matched to a gene: 11. CDR3 size: 17 residues. The chain's CDR3 is CASSYGQGVRNSYEQYF. CDR3 DNA: TGTGCCAGCAGTTACGGGCAGGGGGTAAGGAATTCCTACGAGCAGTACTTC.

This clonotype was counted a few times. The chain uses TRBV28 and TRBJ1-2; D unresolved. Trimming shortened V by 4 bases and J by 2 bases, and 17 bases separated the two germline ends. The CDR3 is 16 amino acids. The V gene's germline CDR1 is MDHEN and CDR2 SYDVKM. CDR3 coding DNA: TGTGCCAGCAGTTCCACAAAACTCAGGAGAAACTATGGCTACACCTTC. This sequence encodes CASSSTKLRRNYGYTF.

The CDR3 bases are TGCAGTGCTAGTGTTGACCAATACCGACAGGACACATTGGAGACCCAGTACTTC. It codes for CSASVDQYRQDTLETQYF. The chain links TRBV20-1 to TRBJ2-5; D possibly corresponds to TRBD1 (6 bases). The CDR3 has 18 amino acids. V was trimmed by 3 bases and J by 5 bases, leaving 28 bases between them. The germline CDR1 and CDR2 sequences are DFQATT and SNEGSKA (reference sequence).

The table lists this clonotype with a count of one. Possible read error: a much larger clone is one base away. The chain combines TRBV27 with TRBJ1-6, with D possibly TRBD1 on 5 matching bases. Germline lookup yields CDR1 MNHEY and CDR2 SMNVEV (reference sequence). The CDR3 length is 15 residues. V was cut by 8 bases and J by 10 bases, with 21 bases left in between. CDR3 nucleotide sequence: TGTGCCAGCGCCTGGGAGCAGGGAGGAGAATCACCCCTCCACTTT. This codes for CASAWEQGGESPLHF.

The rearrangement uses TRBV6-2 or TRBV6-3 and TRBJ2-3; 10 bases agree with TRBD2. Germline CDR1 reads MNHEY; CDR2 reads SVGEGT. This CDR3 is 15 amino acids long. The J segment lost 4 bases and the V segment lost 6 bases, leaving 7 bases of the junction unmatched. The CDR3 region is CASRRSGGAADTQYF. The DNA for the CDR3 is TGTGCCAGCAGGAGGAGCGGGGGGGCGGCAGATACGCAGTATTTT.

The rearrangement uses TRBV27 and TRBJ2-7; TRBD1 aligns across 9 bases. The trim removed 6 bases at V and 5 bases at J, leaving 5 bases unmatched. CDR1 MNHEY and CDR2 SMNVEV come from the germline V gene (reference sequence). This CDR3 is 13 amino acids long. The chain's CDR3 is CASRRTGVHEQYF. CDR3 DNA sequence: TGTGCCAGCAGACGGACAGGGGTCCACGAGCAGTACTTC.

The chain links TRBV27 to TRBJ2-3; D could derive from TRBD1 or TRBD2 (6 bases each). The CDR3 is 14 amino acids. V shed 5 bases and J shed 6 bases, with 15 bases lying between them. Germline V gene lookup returns CDR1 MNHEY and CDR2 SMNVEV (reference sequence). The CDR3 DNA follows: TGTGCCAGCAGTCACGGGAGCCAGGGGGATACGCAGTATTTT. Residues: CASSHGSQGDTQYF.